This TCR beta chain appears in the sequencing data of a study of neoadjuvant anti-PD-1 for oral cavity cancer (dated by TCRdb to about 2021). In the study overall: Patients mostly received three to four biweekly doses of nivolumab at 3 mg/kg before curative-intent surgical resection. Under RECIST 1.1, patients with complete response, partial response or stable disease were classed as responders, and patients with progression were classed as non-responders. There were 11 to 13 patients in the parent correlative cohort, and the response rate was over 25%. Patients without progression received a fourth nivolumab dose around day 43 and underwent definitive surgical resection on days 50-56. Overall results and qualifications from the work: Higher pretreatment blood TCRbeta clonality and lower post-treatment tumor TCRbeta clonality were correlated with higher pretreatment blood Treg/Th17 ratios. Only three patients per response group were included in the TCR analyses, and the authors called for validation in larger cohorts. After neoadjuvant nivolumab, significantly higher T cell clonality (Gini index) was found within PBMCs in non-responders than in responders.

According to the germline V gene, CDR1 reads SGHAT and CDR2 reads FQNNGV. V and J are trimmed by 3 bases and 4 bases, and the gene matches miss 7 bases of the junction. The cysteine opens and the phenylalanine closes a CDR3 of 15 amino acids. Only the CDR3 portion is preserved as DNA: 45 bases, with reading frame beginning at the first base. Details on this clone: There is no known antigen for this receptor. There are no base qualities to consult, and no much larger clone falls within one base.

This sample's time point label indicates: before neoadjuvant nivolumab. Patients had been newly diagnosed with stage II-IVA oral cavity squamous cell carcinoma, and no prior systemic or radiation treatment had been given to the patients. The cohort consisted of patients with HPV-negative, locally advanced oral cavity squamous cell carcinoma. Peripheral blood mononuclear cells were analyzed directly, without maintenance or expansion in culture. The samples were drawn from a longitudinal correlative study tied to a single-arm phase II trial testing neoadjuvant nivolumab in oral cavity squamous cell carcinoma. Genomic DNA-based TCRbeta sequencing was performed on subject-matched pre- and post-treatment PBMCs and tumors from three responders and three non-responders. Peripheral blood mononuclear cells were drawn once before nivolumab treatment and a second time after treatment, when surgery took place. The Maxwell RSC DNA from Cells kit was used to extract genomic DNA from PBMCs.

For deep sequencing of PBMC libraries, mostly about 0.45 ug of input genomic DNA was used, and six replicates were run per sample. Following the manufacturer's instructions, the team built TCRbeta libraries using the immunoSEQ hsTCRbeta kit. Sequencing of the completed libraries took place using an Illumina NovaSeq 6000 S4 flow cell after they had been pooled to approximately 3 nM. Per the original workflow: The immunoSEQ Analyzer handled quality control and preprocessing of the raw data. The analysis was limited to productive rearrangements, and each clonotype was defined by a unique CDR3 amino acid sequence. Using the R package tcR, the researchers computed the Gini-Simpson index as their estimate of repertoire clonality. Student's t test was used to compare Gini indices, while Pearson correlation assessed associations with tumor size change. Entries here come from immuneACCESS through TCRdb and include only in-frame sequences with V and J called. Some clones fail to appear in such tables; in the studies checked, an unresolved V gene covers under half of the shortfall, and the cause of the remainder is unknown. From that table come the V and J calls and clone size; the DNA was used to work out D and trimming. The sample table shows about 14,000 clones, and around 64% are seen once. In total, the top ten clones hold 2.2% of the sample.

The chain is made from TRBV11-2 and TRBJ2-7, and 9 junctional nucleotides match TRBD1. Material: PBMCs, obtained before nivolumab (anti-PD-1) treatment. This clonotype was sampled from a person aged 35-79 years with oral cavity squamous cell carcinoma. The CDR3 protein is CASSFVAGQGYEQYF. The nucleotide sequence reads TGTGCCAGCAGCTTCGTCGCTGGACAGGGGTACGAGCAGTACTTC.